Reported below is one TCR beta chain. The antigen is unknown. Clones were read by immunoSEQ multiplex PCR, and TCRdb kept only the in-frame ones, dropping some. The sample comprises around 36,000 clones, under 75% of which are singletons, and around 21% rests with the top ten. Germline V gene lookup returns CDR1 KGHSH and CDR2 LQKENI. The CDR3 sequence is 16 residues long. The junction had 5 bases not matched to a gene; V was cut back by 1 base and J by 1 base. ViraFEST assay sequencing came after antigen-specific CD4+ T cells were expanded with viral peptide pools. It was after 10 days of culture that CD4+ T cells were isolated. Vaccine recipients had no previous SARS-CoV-2 infection; their nucleocapsid antibodies were negative. A half-medium replacement with IL-2 medium was carried out on days 3 and 7. The data were taken from a study of vaccination effects on CD4 cells after COVID-19. Study findings and constraints: Cross-reaction with common cold coronaviruses was seen in only 1 of 255 vaccine-induced clones from healthy vaccinees. Marked clonal contraction of both clone types appeared late after vaccination.

The sample consisted of CD4+ T cells from PBMCs cultured with SARS-CoV-2 spike peptides, taken before COVID-19 vaccination. The receptor was derived from a human donor who received a COVID-19 vaccine. This sequence joins TRBV18 and TRBJ2-5, with TRBD1 matching 8 bases. This CDR3 is CASSPRQGRVQETQYF. CDR3 sequence (DNA): TGTGCCAGCTCACCACGACAGGGGCGGGTCCAAGAGACCCAGTACTTC.